A selection of T cell receptor beta chains follows, all from one sample in a study of shared clonotypes between healthy human individuals. Data came from immunoSEQ multiplex PCR; TCRdb stores just in-frame clones and leaves some out. The data contain some 490,000 clones, around 73% of them singletons. Specimen: PBMCs. The receptors were gathered from a woman aged 40 to 55 in good health. Some clones in this sample may be carry-over from other donors' samples. CDR3s include the opening cysteine and the closing phenylalanine or tryptophan.

J	V	CDR3
TRBJ1-5	TRBV7-9	CASSLGGQINSNQPQHF
TRBJ2-1	TRBV5-1	CASSRVRSEQFF
TRBJ2-5	TRBV5-1	CASSSGGIQETQYF
TRBJ1-1	TRBV27	CASRSRGGQGLNTEAFF
TRBJ1-2	TRBV19	CASSILQGNGYTF
TRBJ2-7	TRBV29-1	CSVEDRERSYEQYF
TRBJ1-2	TRBV2	CASSEGQGLFNYGYTF
TRBJ1-2	TRBV7-9	CASSPGTGGTYGYTF
TRBJ2-1	TRBV30	CAWSVLAGKNEQFF
TRBJ2-1	TRBV19	CASRPETSGYNEQFF
TRBJ2-7	TRBV5-5	CASSSRGGTYEQYF
TRBJ1-4	TRBV18	CASSVRAVRDEKLFF
TRBJ1-3	TRBV28	CASSLHDSGNTIYF
TRBJ2-7	TRBV11-2	CASSLELADSYEQYF
TRBJ2-3	TRBV25-1	CASSDLGTSVTADTQYF
TRBJ2-7	TRBV11-2	CASSLLRHRYEQYF
TRBJ2-7	TRBV9	CASSVDHGTGTYEQYF
TRBJ1-6	TRBV25-1	CASSDQFGQGANSPLHF
TRBJ2-2	TRBV9	CASSLGHQNTGELFF
TRBJ1-5	TRBV18	CASSPGRGRGFALQPQHF
NA	TRBV5-6	CASSIIAASSYEQYF
TRBJ2-1	TRBV2	CASKWREASDEQFF
TRBJ1-1	TRBV5-4	CASSPTTGFAFF
TRBJ1-1	TRBV6-5	CASSYKALGTEAFF
TRBJ2-7	TRBV11-2	CASSLAVTYEQYF
TRBJ2-1	TRBV19	CASSGWGTSGSNEQFF
TRBJ1-1	TRBV5-1	CASSQQTGRATEAFF
TRBJ2-7	TRBV11-3	CASSIELAGSGRDEQYF
TRBJ1-1	TRBV6-1	CASSEAAPGQGYTEAFF
TRBJ1-5	TRBV27	CASSLYGGRLSNQPQHF
TRBJ1-6	TRBV7-3	CASSLNGGPLHF
TRBJ2-2	TRBV5-4	CASSPGVAGVHTGELFF
TRBJ1-1	TRBV2	CASSYQGLVTEAFF
TRBJ2-3	TRBV19	CASTLRGRSTDTQYF
TRBJ2-7	TRBV5-1	CASSSGTGVEQYF
TRBJ1-5	TRBV10-3	CAISDLGVNQPQHF
TRBJ1-2	TRBV19	CASSSGQGANYGYTF
TRBJ1-5	TRBV18	CASSPRATGDDQPQHF
TRBJ1-3	TRBV29-1	CSVAGTILSGNTIYF
TRBJ2-7	TRBV7-8	CASSLAGYYEQYF
TRBJ2-3	TRBV27	CAGSPWTDSTDTQYF
TRBJ2-4	TRBV18	CASTPGLGDIQYF
TRBJ2-7	TRBV18	CASPTRQGLTYEQYF
TRBJ1-4	TRBV20-1	CSARTVEKLFF
TRBJ2-6	TRBV7-9	CASTPQGSGANVLTF
TRBJ1-6	TRBV5-1	CASSFETDLGSPLHF